This T cell receptor (beta chain) is drawn from a study of OX40 agonist ivuxolimab in advanced cancers. The wider study: An agonistic human IgG2 monoclonal antibody against OX40 (CD134) was given.

CDR3 length: 17 amino acids. With 0 bases clipped from V and 6 bases from J, the junction kept 7 bases outside the gene matches. The germline gives CDR1 KGHSH, CDR2 LQKENI. Method: immunoSEQ multiplex PCR; TCRdb's copy keeps in-frame clones and lacks some. Of roughly 50,000 clones listed, over 60% are singletons. The V and J genes are TRBV18 and TRBJ1-4; 10 positions match TRBD1. This sample comprised CD4+ or CD8+ T cells sorted from blood, obtained in a trial of the OX40 agonist ivuxolimab. This receptor was taken from an adult with an advanced solid tumor such as melanoma, head and neck, liver or kidney cancer. The CDR3 sequence: CASSPPRGTGVDEKLFF. The CDR3 DNA follows: TGTGCCAGCTCACCACCGCGGGGGACAGGGGTTGATGAAAAACTGTTTTTT.